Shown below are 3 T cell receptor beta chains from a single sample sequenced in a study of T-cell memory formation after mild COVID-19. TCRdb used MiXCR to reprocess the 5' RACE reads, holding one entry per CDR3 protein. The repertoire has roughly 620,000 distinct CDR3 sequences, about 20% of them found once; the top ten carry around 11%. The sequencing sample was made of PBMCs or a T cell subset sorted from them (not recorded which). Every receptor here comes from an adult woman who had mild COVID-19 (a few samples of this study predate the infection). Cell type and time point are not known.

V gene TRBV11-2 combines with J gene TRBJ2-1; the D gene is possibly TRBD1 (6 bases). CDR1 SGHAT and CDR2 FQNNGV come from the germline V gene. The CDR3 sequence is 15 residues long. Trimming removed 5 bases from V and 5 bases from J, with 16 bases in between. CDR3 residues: CASSNQGGINNEQFF. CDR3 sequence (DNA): TGTGCCAGCAGCAACCAAGGGGGTATTAACAATGAGCAGTTCTTC.

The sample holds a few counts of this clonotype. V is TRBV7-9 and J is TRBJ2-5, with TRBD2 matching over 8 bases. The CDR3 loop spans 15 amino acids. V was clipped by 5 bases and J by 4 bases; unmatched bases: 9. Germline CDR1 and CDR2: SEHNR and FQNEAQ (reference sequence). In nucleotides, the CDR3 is TGTGCCAGCAGCCCACGACGGCTAGCGGGAGAGACCCAGTACTTC. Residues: CASSPRRLAGETQYF.

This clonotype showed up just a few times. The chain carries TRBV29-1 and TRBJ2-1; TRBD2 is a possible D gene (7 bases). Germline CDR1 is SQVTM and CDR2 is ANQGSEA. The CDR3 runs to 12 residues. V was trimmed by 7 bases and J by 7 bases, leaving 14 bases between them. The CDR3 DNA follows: TGCAGCGCTGGTAGGGGGGGGAATGAGCAGTTCTTC. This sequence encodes CSAGRGGNEQFF.